The sequence of this T cell receptor beta chain was determined in a study of CD8 T cells in Susac syndrome. Study as a whole: Active disease was present in about 6 of the sequenced Susac syndrome patients, whereas eight or nine of them were in remission.

With respect to this clonotype: What it binds is not known.

With random hexamers, 0.5 to 1 ug RNA was reverse transcribed. It was immunoSEQ multiplex PCR that amplified TCR beta CDR3 across 54 Vbeta and 13 Jbeta. TCRdb analysed the immunoSEQ multiplex PCR reads with MiXCR anew, one entry per CDR3 protein. The sample lists 150,000 to 200,000 distinct CDR3 sequences, 90% to 95% occurring once. Study-level points and caveats: Regarding the TCR sequencing and HLA analysis, the study admitted that a relatively small number of individuals were involved.

V was shortened by 4 bases and J by 6 bases, with 13 bases between the two germline ends. In germline, CDR1 is MDHEN, CDR2 SYDVKM. CDR3 length equals 14 residues. Sequenced sample: CD4+ T cells from PBMCs. The TCR sequence derives from a human donor with Susac syndrome. V and J are TRBV28 and TRBJ1-5; D may be TRBD1 (6 bases). The CDR3 sequence: CASSSYRDIQPQHF. The DNA for the CDR3 is TGTGCCAGCAGTTCCTACAGGGACATTCAGCCCCAGCATTTT.